The T cell receptor beta chain under discussion was sequenced for a study of cytomegalovirus exposure and HLA in healthy donors. CDR3 size: 15 residues. Germline assignment: CDR1 PRHDT and CDR2 FYEKMQ (reference sequence). Primers included in the PCR were 60 Vbeta and 13 Jbeta primers. The protocol was immunoSEQ multiplex PCR, while the TCRdb copy is restricted to in-frame clones and leaves out a portion. Of some 120,000 clones listed, about 86% are singletons. This cohort consisted of healthy bone marrow donors. For this clone: As yet, its antigen is unknown. At one end, the junction sequence differs from germline, possibly due to a read error. Other DNA sequences from this sample encode an identical CDR3 as well.

General study points: There were some V segments, including TRBV6-2 and TRBV6-3, excluded as indistinguishable. The productive fraction for most TCR beta V segments was about 87% or about 30% in an earlier analysis. There was a cluster of highly shared sequence variants that was likely a sequencing artifact.

Sequenced input: PBMCs. The receptor was isolated from a woman aged 25 to 39 in good health and CMV-seronegative. J is TRBJ2-1 and V is TRBV13; 8 bases align to TRBD1. The CDR3 DNA is TGCGCCAGCAGCTTAGGCCAGGGGGCAGCGGGTGAGCAGTTCTTC. Translated: CASSLGQGAAGEQFF. Using reference TRBV13 and TRBJ2-1 for the parts outside the CDR3, the full variable domain is AAGVIQSPRHLIKEKRETATLKCYPIPRHDTVYWYQQGPGQDPQFLISFYEKMQSDKGSIPDRFSAQQFSDYHSELNMSSLELGDSALYFCASSLGQGAAGEQFFGPGTRLTVL.